The 16 T cell receptor beta chains given below trace back to one sample, sequenced in a study of PD-1 blockade in classical Hodgkin lymphoma. TCRdb keeps only in-frame clones here, not all; method: immunoSEQ multiplex PCR. This sample has about 58,000 clones, with about 91% found just once. Brentuximab vedotin exposure varied among the patients, all of whom had relapsed after autologous stem cell transplantation. Sequenced here: peripheral blood mononuclear cells (PBMCs), sampled before the second cycle of nivolumab. Every receptor here comes from a human donor with classical Hodgkin lymphoma.

V usage is TRBV29-1 and J usage is TRBJ2-1; D gene unclear. In germline, CDR1 is SQVTM, CDR2 ANQGSEA. The CDR3 sequence is 16 residues long. V lost 5 bases to trimming and J lost 0 bases, with 17 bases between them. CDR3 sequence reads: CSVLRQNGYSYNEQFF. CDR3 in DNA: TGCAGCGTTCTAAGGCAAAACGGATACTCCTACAATGAGCAGTTCTTC.

V usage is TRBV29-1 and J usage is TRBJ2-1; D could derive from TRBD1 or TRBD2 (5 bases each). The CDR3 sequence is 14 residues long. The germline V and J ends were trimmed by 6 bases and 0 bases, with 12 bases remaining between them. Germline CDR1 reads SQVTM; CDR2 reads ANQGSEA. Here the CDR3 DNA reads TGCAGCGTAACGGGGCCTATCTCCTACAATGAGCAGTTCTTC. It yields the protein CSVTGPISYNEQFF.

The rearrangement joins TRBV5-3 to TRBJ1-5; D unclear. TRBV5-3 is labeled an ORF, and its function is uncertain. The CDR3 loop spans 14 amino acids. V was clipped by 0 bases and J by 0 bases, with 4 bases between them. The CDR3 loop is CARSLEDSNQPQHF. The CDR3 region has the DNA TGTGCCAGAAGCTTGGAGGATAGCAATCAGCCCCAGCATTTT.

The rearrangement joins TRBV6-5 to TRBJ2-5; 9 bases line up with TRBD1. This CDR3 has 14 amino acids. CDR1 is MNHEY and CDR2 is SVGAGI in the germline V gene. Trimming at V came to 4 bases and at J to 3 bases, leaving 3 bases not matched to a gene. The CDR3 DNA reads as TGTGCCAGCAGTTTTGGGACAGGGAAAGAGACCCAGTACTTC. This translates into CASSFGTGKETQYF.

This sequence joins TRBV28 and TRBJ2-3; 7 bases agree with TRBD2. Germline V CDR1 and CDR2: MDHEN, SYDVKM. CDR3 length: 19 amino acids. J lost 1 base, V lost 5 bases, and 18 bases had no gene match. CDR3 DNA sequence: TGTGCCAGCAGTCCCGTTTTGCGGGAGAGCTTTGGGGGCACAGATACGCAGTATTTT. Translated: CASSPVLRESFGGTDTQYF.

This chain's CDR3 is CASSQDRGVSGANVLTF. CDR3 DNA sequence: TGCGCCAGCAGCCAAGATCGGGGGGTCTCTGGGGCCAACGTCCTGACTTTC. The chain couples TRBV4-3 to TRBJ2-6; TRBD2 matches 7 bases. Germline CDR1 is LGHNA and CDR2 is YSLEER. Trimming cost V 0 bases and J 0 bases; bases outside gene matches: 2. The CDR3 length is 17 residues.

J is TRBJ1-2 and V is TRBV7-2, with TRBD1 matching over 7 bases. The germline gives CDR1 SGHTA, CDR2 FQGNSA. The V gene end was trimmed by 5 bases and the J gene end by 7 bases; junction bases not matched to a gene: 4. The CDR3 extends over 12 amino acids. The CDR3 nucleotides read TGTGCCAGCAGCACGACAGGGAGTGGCTACACCTTC. Translating gives CASSTTGSGYTF. The variable domain in full, with the rest retrieved from reference TRBV7-2 and TRBJ1-2, is GAGVSQSPSNKVTEKGKDVELRCDPISGHTALYWYRQSLGQGLEFLIYFQGNSAPDKSGLPSDRFSAERTGGSVSTLTIQRTQQEDSAVYLCASSTTGSGYTFGSGTRLTVV.

This clone was counted a single time. The V call is TRBV19, the J call TRBJ2-7; TRBD2 matches 13 bases. Germline-derived CDR1 and CDR2 are LNHDA and SQIVND (reference sequence). The CDR3 contains 15 residues. V shed 5 bases, J shed 3 bases, and the junction held 4 bases outside the gene matches. DNA of the CDR3: TGTGCCAGTAGTGGACTAGCGGGAGATCTCTACGAGCAGTACTTC. Translating gives CASSGLAGDLYEQYF.

The chain is built from TRBV4-2 and TRBJ2-1, with TRBD2 matching over 9 bases. CDR3 length: 14 amino acids. Germline CDR1 and CDR2: LGHNA and YNFKEQ. V trimming: 3 bases; J trimming: 10 bases; junction bases outside the gene matches: 7. Here the CDR3 reads CASSHRAGGGEQFF. The CDR3 nucleotides are TGTGCCAGCAGCCACCGAGCGGGGGGAGGGGAGCAGTTCTTC.

The chain uses TRBV27 and TRBJ1-4, with D perhaps matching TRBD1 (6 bases). CDR3 length: 16 residues. Per germline, CDR1 MNHEY and CDR2 SMNVEV (reference sequence). V lost 6 bases and J 6 bases, leaving 20 bases between the germline ends. Here the CDR3 reads CASRTSQGRWDEKLFF. The CDR3 coding sequence is TGTGCCAGCAGAACGAGCCAGGGGAGGTGGGATGAAAAACTGTTTTTT.

This chain links TRBV5-1 with TRBJ2-7; D ambiguous. Germline assignment: CDR1 SGHRS and CDR2 YFSETQ. V was shortened by 0 bases and J by 5 bases, with 9 bases between the two germline ends. The CDR3 is 13 residues long. CDR3 nucleotides: TGCGCCAGCAGCTTGGAACCACCGGACGAGCAGTACTTC. Translated: CASSLEPPDEQYF. The variable domain in full, completed from reference TRBV5-1 and TRBJ2-7, reads KAGVTQTPRYLIKTRGQQVTLSCSPISGHRSVSWYQQTPGQGLQFLFEYFSETQRNKGNFPGRFSGRQFSNSRSEMNVSTLELGDSALYLCASSLEPPDEQYFGPGTRLTVT.

The chain uses TRBV19 and TRBJ1-4, with D perhaps matching TRBD1 (6 bases). The CDR3 is 15 amino acids. Trimming removed 4 bases from V and 0 bases from J, with 9 bases in between. Per germline, CDR1 LNHDA and CDR2 SQIVND (reference sequence). The CDR3 DNA reads as TGTGCCAGTAGTAAAGCAGGGGCAACTAATGAAAAACTGTTTTTT. It specifies CASSKAGATNEKLFF.

The genes are TRBV30 and TRBJ1-1; D call uncertain. V lost 2 bases, J lost 2 bases, and 9 bases lay in between. The germline CDR1 and CDR2 sequences are GTSNPN and SVGIG (reference sequence). This CDR3 comprises 13 residues. The CDR3 nucleotides read TGTGCCTGGAGTTTGGCGGGTAACACTGAAGCTTTCTTT. It specifies CAWSLAGNTEAFF.

This rearrangement joins TRBV18 to TRBJ2-5; D ambiguous. Germline V CDR1 and CDR2: KGHSH, LQKENI. The CDR3 is made up of 16 amino acids. Trimming cost V 3 bases and J 3 bases, with 17 bases left between them. For the CDR3, the DNA is TGTGCCAGCTCACCGACAATCCAGAGCCACAAAGAGACCCAGTACTTC. Its translation: CASSPTIQSHKETQYF.

CDR3 DNA: TGTGCCAGCAGCTTCTGGAGGACAGCGCAGAATGAAAAACTGTTTTTT. Translation: CASSFWRTAQNEKLFF. The rearrangement links TRBV5-6 to TRBJ1-4, with D possibly matching TRBD1 (6 bases). Trimming took off 2 bases at V and 5 bases at J, with 16 bases between the two ends. There are 16 residues in the CDR3. Per the germline V gene, CDR1 is SGHDT and CDR2 is YYEEEE.

The chain is built from TRBV19 and TRBJ2-7, with D unclear. This CDR3 comprises 12 residues. Trimming took off 4 bases at V and 0 bases at J, with 4 bases between the two ends. Per germline, CDR1 LNHDA and CDR2 SQIVND (reference sequence). The CDR3 here is CASSRDSYEQYF. DNA of the CDR3: TGTGCCAGTAGTAGAGACTCCTACGAGCAGTACTTC.